This entry lists 18 T cell receptor beta chains sequenced from one sample in a study of blood T cell repertoires in COVID-19. The data were produced by immunoSEQ multiplex PCR, yet TCRdb's version contains in-frame clones alone and is incomplete. In the table there are around 300,000 clones, around 86% of which are singletons. The sequencing sample was made of peripheral blood. The receptors were gathered from a woman in her twenties or thirties with active or convalescent COVID-19.

V usage is TRBV9 and J usage is TRBJ1-3, with 10 bases lining up with TRBD1. This CDR3 contains 17 residues. The germline CDR1 and CDR2 sequences are SGDLS and YYNGEE. V shed 0 bases, J shed 1 base, and the junction held 4 bases outside the gene matches. CDR3 residues: CASSVVGQGGSGNTIYF. CDR3 nucleotides: TGTGCCAGCAGCGTAGTTGGACAGGGGGGATCTGGAAACACCATATATTTT.

The J gene is TRBJ2-5, the V gene TRBV9; 13 nucleotides line up with TRBD2. The length of the CDR3 is 16 residues. V lost 4 bases, J lost 3 bases, and 6 bases stayed unmatched. Germline CDR1 SGDLS, CDR2 YYNGEE. This CDR3 is CASSQGTSGEKETQYF. In nucleotides, the CDR3 is TGTGCCAGCAGCCAAGGGACTAGCGGGGAGAAAGAGACCCAGTACTTC.

This clone was detected a few times. The rearrangement links TRBV19 to TRBJ2-6; D is undetermined. Germline V CDR1 and CDR2: LNHDA, SQIVND (reference sequence). The CDR3 has 18 amino acids. Between the trimmed V and J ends, which lost 4 bases and 0 bases, there was a span of 16 bases. The CDR3 region is CASSTSRVSRSGANVLTF. The DNA for the CDR3 is TGTGCCAGTAGTACCTCTCGGGTCTCTCGCTCTGGGGCCAACGTCCTGACTTTC.

The rearrangement links TRBV6-1 to TRBJ2-3; 8 bases fit TRBD2. J gave up 2 bases and V 0 bases, and 7 bases lay outside the gene matches. The CDR3 is made up of 17 amino acids. CDR1 MNHNS and CDR2 SASEGT come from the germline V gene. The CDR3 loop is CASSEAVGAGVTDTQYF. CDR3 nucleotide sequence: TGTGCCAGCAGTGAAGCGGTTGGAGCGGGAGTCACAGATACGCAGTATTTT.

The rearrangement links TRBV19 to TRBJ1-2, with 10 bases identical to TRBD1. Germline assignment: CDR1 LNHDA and CDR2 SQIVND (reference sequence). The CDR3 runs 17 residues. V dropped 5 bases and J dropped 6; count of bases not matched to a gene: 15. CDR3 nucleotide sequence: TGTGCCAGTAGTGTTCGACAGGGGGCGTTTTTGCTCGATGGCTACACCTTC. Protein: CASSVRQGAFLLDGYTF.

This clone has only a few counts. The chain uses TRBV2 and TRBJ1-6; D may be TRBD1 (6 bases). V was pared by 4 bases and J by 9 bases, with 13 bases between. This CDR3 spans 14 amino acids. The germline V gene encodes CDR1 SNHLY and CDR2 FYNNEI. This chain's CDR3 is CASSVLQGSSPLHF. CDR3 in DNA: TGTGCCAGCAGTGTATTACAGGGTAGTTCACCCCTCCACTTT.

This rearrangement joins TRBV5-1 to TRBJ2-7; a possible D gene is TRBD2 (5 bases). The CDR3 has 14 residues. The V end was cut by 3 bases, the J end by 2 bases, with 12 bases between. Germline CDR1 SGHRS, CDR2 YFSETQ. The CDR3 here is CASSWRTEAYEQYF. The CDR3, as DNA: TGCGCCAGCAGCTGGCGGACGGAGGCCTACGAGCAGTACTTC. The full variable domain, rest sourced from reference TRBV5-1 and TRBJ2-7, is KAGVTQTPRYLIKTRGQQVTLSCSPISGHRSVSWYQQTPGQGLQFLFEYFSETQRNKGNFPGRFSGRQFSNSRSEMNVSTLELGDSALYLCASSWRTEAYEQYFGPGTRLTVT.

The chain combines TRBV9 with TRBJ2-1; D is unclear. Germline loops: CDR1 SGDLS, CDR2 YYNGEE. V was pared by 0 bases and J by 9 bases, with 10 bases between. CDR3 length equals 13 residues. The CDR3 nucleotides are TGTGCCAGCAGCGTAGCCCCCTCCGGTGAGCAGTTCTTC. Encoded protein: CASSVAPSGEQFF.

The V and J genes are TRBV4-1 and TRBJ2-1; the match to TRBD2 covers 13 bases. Germline CDR1 is MGHRA and CDR2 is YSYEKL. This CDR3 is built from 19 residues. Losses at the gene ends were 0 bases for V and 2 bases for J; bases not matched to a gene: 7. CDR3 loop: CASSQEAATSGGPYNEQFF. For the CDR3, the DNA is TGCGCCAGCAGCCAAGAGGCCGCGACTAGCGGGGGGCCCTACAATGAGCAGTTCTTC.

The chain has TRBV3-1 (or the pseudogene TRBV3-2) and TRBJ1-4; 10 bases are a match to TRBD1. The V gene end was trimmed by 5 bases and the J gene end by 6 bases; junction bases not matched to a gene: 9. Germline V gene lookup returns CDR1 LGHDT and CDR2 YNNKEL (reference sequence). The CDR3 spans 16 residues. CDR3 sequence: CASSSMRQGADEKLFF. As DNA, the CDR3 is TGTGCCAGCAGCTCCATGCGACAGGGGGCAGATGAAAAACTGTTTTTT.

This chain links TRBV5-4 with TRBJ1-6; TRBD1 is a possible D gene (5 bases). Germline loops: CDR1 SGHNT, CDR2 YYREEE (reference sequence). There are 15 residues in the CDR3. V was clipped by 0 bases and J by 10 bases, with 14 bases between them. CDR3 sequence: CASSLEARGESPLHF. The CDR3 DNA follows: TGTGCCAGCAGCTTGGAGGCACGGGGGGAGTCACCCCTCCACTTT.

The J gene is TRBJ1-2, the V gene TRBV3-1 (or the pseudogene TRBV3-2), with D possibly TRBD1 on 6 matching bases. The CDR3 loop spans 16 amino acids. Per germline, CDR1 LGHDT and CDR2 YNNKEL (reference sequence). The V end lost 0 bases, the J end lost 0 bases, and 11 bases lay between the germline ends. DNA for the CDR3: TGTGCCAGCAGCCAAGATCAGGGGACCACTAACTATGGCTACACCTTC. Its translation: CASSQDQGTTNYGYTF.

The J gene is TRBJ2-2, the V gene TRBV7-3; 8 bases fit TRBD1. Germline loops: CDR1 SGHTA, CDR2 FQGTGA. The ends lost 3 bases at V and 3 bases at J; junction bases unmatched: 3. This CDR3 region has 15 residues. The CDR3 region has the DNA TGTGCCAGCAGCTTTACAGGGGGTTACACCGGGGAGCTGTTTTTT. It encodes CASSFTGGYTGELFF.

This chain joins TRBV28 and TRBJ1-3; 8 bases are shared with TRBD1. V lost 3 bases to trimming and J lost 1 base; unmatched junction nucleotides: 8. Looked up from germline, CDR1 is MDHEN and CDR2 is SYDVKM. The CDR3 runs 17 residues. In nucleotides, the CDR3 is TGTGCCAGCAGTTTGAATGCAGGGGGCGTATCTGGAAACACCATATATTTT. Amino acid sequence: CASSLNAGGVSGNTIYF. Filled out from reference TRBV28 and TRBJ1-3, the complete variable domain reads DVKVTQSSRYLVKRTGEKVFLECVQDMDHENMFWYRQDPGLGLRLIYFSYDVKMKEKGDIPEGYSVSREKKERFSLILESASTNQTSMYLCASSLNAGGVSGNTIYFGEGSWLTVV.

This chain links TRBV5-6 with TRBJ2-3; TRBD2 agrees at 9 bases. Germline assignment: CDR1 SGHDT and CDR2 YYEEEE. Trimming cost V 4 bases and J 6 bases; bases outside gene matches: 12. This CDR3 is 16 amino acids long. CDR3 bases: TGTGCCAGCAGCCCGGGCACCGCGGGGGGGCCGGATACGCAGTATTTT. This gives the protein CASSPGTAGGPDTQYF.

This clone appeared once. The chain recombines TRBV11-3 with TRBJ2-1; D is perhaps TRBD2 (8 bases). Germline V CDR1 and CDR2: SGHNT, YENEEA. V lost 3 bases and J lost 4, with 13 bases in between. The CDR3 consists of 15 residues. This chain's CDR3 is CASSFGRGRYNEQFF. The CDR3 DNA is TGTGCCAGCAGCTTCGGGAGGGGGCGGTACAATGAGCAGTTCTTC.

This clone was detected once. The rearrangement links TRBV5-4 to TRBJ1-4, with D possibly matching TRBD1 (5 bases). Germline V gives CDR1 SGHNT, CDR2 YYREEE (reference sequence). The CDR3 extends over 15 amino acids. V lost 3 bases to trimming and J lost 8 bases, with 17 bases between them. The CDR3 loop is CASSSGRGFGEKLFF. The DNA of the CDR3 is TGTGCCAGCAGCTCGGGACGGGGGTTTGGAGAAAAACTGTTTTTT. The full variable domain, rest sourced from reference TRBV5-4 and TRBJ1-4, is ETGVTQSPTHLIKTRGQQVTLRCSSQSGHNTVSWYQQALGQGPQFIFQYYREEENGRGNFPPRFSGLQFPNYSSELNVNALELDDSALYLCASSSGRGFGEKLFFGSGTQLSVL.

The J gene is TRBJ2-7, the V gene TRBV5-4; the D gene is possibly TRBD2 (5 bases). CDR3 length: 14 residues. CDR1 is SGHNT and CDR2 is YYREEE in the germline V gene (reference sequence). V was clipped by 4 bases and J by 4 bases, with 15 bases between them. The CDR3 DNA follows: TGTGCCAGCAGCGCCGGGGAGAGGAGGTACGAGCAGTACTTC. Translating gives CASSAGERRYEQYF.